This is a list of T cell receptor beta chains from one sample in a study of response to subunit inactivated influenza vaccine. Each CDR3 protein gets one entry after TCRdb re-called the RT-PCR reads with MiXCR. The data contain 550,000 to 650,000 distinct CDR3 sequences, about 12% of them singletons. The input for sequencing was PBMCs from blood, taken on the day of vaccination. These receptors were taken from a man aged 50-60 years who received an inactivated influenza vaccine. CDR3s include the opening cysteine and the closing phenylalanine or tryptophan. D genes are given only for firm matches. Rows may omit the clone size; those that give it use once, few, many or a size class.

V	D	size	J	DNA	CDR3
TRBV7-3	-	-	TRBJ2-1	TGTGCCAGCAGCTCTCCAGGGGCGACCCGGCAGCAGTTCTTC	CASSSPGATRQQFF
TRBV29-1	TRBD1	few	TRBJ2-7	TGCAGCGTTGCGGACAGGGGGCGTTCCTTGAACGAGCAGTACTTC	CSVADRGRSLNEQYF
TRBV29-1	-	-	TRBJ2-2	TGCAGCGTTACGCAGGCGAACACCGGGGAGCTGTTTTTT	CSVTQANTGELFF
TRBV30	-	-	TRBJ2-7	TGTGCCTGGAGTGTACTCATTTCCTACGAGCAGTACTTC	CAWSVLISYEQYF
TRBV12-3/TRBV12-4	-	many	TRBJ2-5	TGTGCCAGCAGTCCCCGGGCAGGGGGGGCCCAGTACTTC	CASSPRAGGAQYF
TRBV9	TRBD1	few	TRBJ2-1	TGTGCCAGCAGCGTCAGGGGGCGCCGGGATGAGCAGTTCTTC	CASSVRGRRDEQFF
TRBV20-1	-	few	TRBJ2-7	TGCAGTGCCCAAGGGCCAACCGCCTCCTACGAGCAGTACTTC	CSAQGPTASYEQYF
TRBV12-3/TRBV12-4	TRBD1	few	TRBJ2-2	TGTGCCAGCAGTCCCTACAGGGGTGACACCGGGGAGCTGTTTTTT	CASSPYRGDTGELFF
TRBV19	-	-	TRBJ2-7	TGTGCCAGTAGCGGGACTTGGGCCTACGAGCAGTACTTC	CASSGTWAYEQYF
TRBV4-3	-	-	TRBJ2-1	TGCGCCAGCAGCCAAGAGGTTGTGGATGAGCAGTTCTTC	CASSQEVVDEQFF
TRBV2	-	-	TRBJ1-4	TGTGCCAGCAGTGCAAGACAGAGTAATGAAAAACTGTTTTTT	CASSARQSNEKLFF
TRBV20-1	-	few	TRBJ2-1	TGCAGTGTTGATGGGGAGTTCAACAATGAGCAGTTCTTC	CSVDGEFNNEQFF
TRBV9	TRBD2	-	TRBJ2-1	TGTGCCAGCAGCGTTCTAGCGGGAAACTATAATGAGCAGTTCTTC	CASSVLAGNYNEQFF
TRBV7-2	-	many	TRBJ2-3	TGTGCCAGCAGTTTAGGTCCTCTCACAGATACGCAGTATTTT	CASSLGPLTDTQYF
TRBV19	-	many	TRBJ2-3	TGTGCCAGTAGTCCCCGTCGAGCGGGTACGCAGTATTTT	CASSPRRAGTQYF
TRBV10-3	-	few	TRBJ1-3	TGTGCCATCAGTGGCGGCCCAGCCACTGGAAACACCATATATTTT	CAISGGPATGNTIYF
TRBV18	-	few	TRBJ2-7	TGTGCCAGCTCACCAAGGGACGGACCCTACGAGCAGTACTTC	CASSPRDGPYEQYF
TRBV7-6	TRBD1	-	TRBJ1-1	TGTGCCAGCAGCTTAGAGACAGGGTCTGAAGCTTTCTTT	CASSLETGSEAFF
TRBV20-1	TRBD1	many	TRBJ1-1	TGCAGTGCTTGGACAGGGGAGGGAACTGAAGCTTTCTTT	CSAWTGEGTEAFF
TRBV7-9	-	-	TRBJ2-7	TGTGCCAGCAGCTTGGCCGGGACAACCAAGGGGTACTTC	CASSLAGTTKGYF
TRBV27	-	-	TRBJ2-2	TGTGCCAGCAGTTCGGTAGGCAGTCGACCCGGGGAGCTGTTTTTT	CASSSVGSRPGELFF
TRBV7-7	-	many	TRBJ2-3	TGTGCTAGCAGCTTAGGCAGGGCTAGCACAGATACGCAGTATTTT	CASSLGRASTDTQYF
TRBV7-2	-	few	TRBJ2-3	TGTGCCAGCAGGTCTCCCAGAGGTACTAGCACAGATACGCAGTATTTT	CASRSPRGTSTDTQYF
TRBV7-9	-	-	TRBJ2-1	TGTGCCAGCAGTTCAGGAGGGCCAAGGTACAATGAGCAGTTCTTC	CASSSGGPRYNEQFF
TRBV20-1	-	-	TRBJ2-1	TGCAGTGCTCTGGGGGGCAGGGGGACTTACAATGAGCAGTTCTTC	CSALGGRGTYNEQFF
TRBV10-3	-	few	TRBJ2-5	TGTGCCATCTCACGTGAAGCAGAGACCCAGTACTTC	CAISREAETQYF